This paragraph covers one T cell receptor beta chain sequence. What it binds is unknown. This record belongs to a study of T cell responses to AZD1222 COVID-19 vaccine. The V gene's germline CDR1 is LGHDT and CDR2 YNNKEL (reference sequence). This CDR3 is built from 18 residues. V lost 2 bases, J lost 7 bases, and 10 bases stayed unmatched. Profiled with immunoSEQ multiplex PCR; TCRdb holds only in-frame clones, not every one. The sample lists about 84,000 clones; 70% to 90% were seen once. Whole-study findings and limits: Across spike, vaccine-associated CD4 TCRs were found, dominant at 160-218 and 743-854. Nearly half of spike-specific TCRs reportedly go after variant regions that carry no mutations. Donors skewed white British and female; clonal diversity was possibly underestimated. Once two AZD1222 doses were given, Spike-specific TCR breadth and depth went up.

The chain carries TRBV3-1 (or the pseudogene TRBV3-2) and TRBJ2-3, with 15 positions matching TRBD2. This receptor was identified in an adult in good health. The input for sequencing was peripheral blood, taken on day 0 of AZD1222 vaccination. The CDR3 loop is CASSQLRTSGRDCNTQYF. The CDR3 bases are TGTGCCAGCAGCCAACTCAGGACTAGCGGGAGGGACTGTAATACGCAGTATTTT.